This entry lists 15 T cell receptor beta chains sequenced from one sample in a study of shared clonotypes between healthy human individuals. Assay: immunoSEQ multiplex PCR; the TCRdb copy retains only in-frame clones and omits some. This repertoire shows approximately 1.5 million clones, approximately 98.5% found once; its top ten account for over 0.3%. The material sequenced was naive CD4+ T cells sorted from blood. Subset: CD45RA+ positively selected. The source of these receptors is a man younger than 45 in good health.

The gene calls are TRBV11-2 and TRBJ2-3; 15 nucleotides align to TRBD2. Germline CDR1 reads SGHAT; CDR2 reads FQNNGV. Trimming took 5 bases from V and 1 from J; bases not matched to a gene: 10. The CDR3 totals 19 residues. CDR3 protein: CASSPLGLAGGVGTDTQYF. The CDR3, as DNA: TGTGCCAGCAGCCCTCTTGGACTAGCGGGAGGGGTGGGCACAGATACGCAGTATTTT. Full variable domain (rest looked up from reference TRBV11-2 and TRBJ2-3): EAGVAQSPRYKIIEKRQSVAFWCNPISGHATLYWYQQILGQGPKLLIQFQNNGVVDDSQLPKDRFSAERLKGVDSTLKIQPAKLEDSAVYLCASSPLGLAGGVGTDTQYFGPGTRLTVL.

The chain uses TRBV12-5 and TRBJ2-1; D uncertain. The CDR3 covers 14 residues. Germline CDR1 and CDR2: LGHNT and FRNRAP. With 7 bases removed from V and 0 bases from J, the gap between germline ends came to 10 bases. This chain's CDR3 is CASAVGISYNEQFF. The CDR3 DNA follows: TGTGCTAGTGCGGTGGGGATCTCCTACAATGAGCAGTTCTTC.

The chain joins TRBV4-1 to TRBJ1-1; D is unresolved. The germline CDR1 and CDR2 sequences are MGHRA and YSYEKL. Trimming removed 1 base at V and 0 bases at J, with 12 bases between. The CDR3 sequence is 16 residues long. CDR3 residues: CASSQVGFGMNTEAFF. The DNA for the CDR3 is TGCGCCAGCAGCCAAGTGGGGTTTGGGATGAACACTGAAGCTTTCTTT.

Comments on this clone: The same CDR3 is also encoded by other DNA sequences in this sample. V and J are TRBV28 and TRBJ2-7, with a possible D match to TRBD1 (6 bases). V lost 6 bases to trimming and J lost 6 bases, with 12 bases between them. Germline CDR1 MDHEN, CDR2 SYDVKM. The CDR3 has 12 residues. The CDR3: CASRSGDGEQYF. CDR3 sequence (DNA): TGTGCCAGCAGATCAGGGGATGGCGAGCAGTACTTC. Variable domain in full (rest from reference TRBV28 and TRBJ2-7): DVKVTQSSRYLVKRTGEKVFLECVQDMDHENMFWYRQDPGLGLRLIYFSYDVKMKEKGDIPEGYSVSREKKERFSLILESASTNQTSMYLCASRSGDGEQYFGPGTRLTVT.

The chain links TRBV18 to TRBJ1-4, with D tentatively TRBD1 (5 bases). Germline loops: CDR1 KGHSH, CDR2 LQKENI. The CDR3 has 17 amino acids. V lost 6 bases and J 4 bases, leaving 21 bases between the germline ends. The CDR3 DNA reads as TGTGCCAGCTCGGTGGCAGGGAGTGTCTACGGTAATGAAAAACTGTTTTTT. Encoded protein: CASSVAGSVYGNEKLFF.

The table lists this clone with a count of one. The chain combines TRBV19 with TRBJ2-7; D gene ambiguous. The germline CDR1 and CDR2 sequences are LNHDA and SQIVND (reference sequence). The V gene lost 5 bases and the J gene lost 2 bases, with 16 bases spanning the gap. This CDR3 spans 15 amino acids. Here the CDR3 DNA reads TGTGCCAGTAGTCTCTCCTCCAGTGGGGCCTACGAGCAGTACTTC. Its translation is CASSLSSSGAYEQYF.

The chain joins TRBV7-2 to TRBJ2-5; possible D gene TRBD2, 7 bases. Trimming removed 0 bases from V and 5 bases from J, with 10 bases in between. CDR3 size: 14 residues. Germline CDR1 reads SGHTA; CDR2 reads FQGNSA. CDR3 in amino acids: CASSLAGGPETQYF. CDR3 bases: TGTGCCAGCAGCTTAGCGGGGGGGCCGGAGACCCAGTACTTC.

Written as DNA, the CDR3 is TGTGCCAGTAGTCTCCGACAGGGGGCAGTTTACGAGCAGTACTTC. It specifies CASSLRQGAVYEQYF. The chain links TRBV19 to TRBJ2-7, with 10 bases that match TRBD1. In germline, CDR1 is LNHDA, CDR2 SQIVND (reference sequence). The CDR3 length is 15 residues. Germline trimming cut 5 bases from V and 4 bases from J; bases unmatched to any gene: 8.

CDR3 sequence reads: CASRKERLRDTEAFF. CDR3 bases: TGTGCCAGCCGAAAAGAGAGGCTCCGGGACACTGAAGCTTTCTTT. The chain employs TRBV5-4 and TRBJ1-1, with D hard to call. The germline gives CDR1 SGHNT, CDR2 YYREEE (reference sequence). The CDR3 runs to 15 residues. Trimming shortened V by 7 bases and J by 3 bases, and 19 bases separated the two germline ends. Looking up the rest from reference TRBV5-4 and TRBJ1-1 gives the full variable domain: ETGVTQSPTHLIKTRGQQVTLRCSSQSGHNTVSWYQQALGQGPQFIFQYYREEENGRGNFPPRFSGLQFPNYSSELNVNALELDDSALYLCASRKERLRDTEAFFGQGTRLTVV.

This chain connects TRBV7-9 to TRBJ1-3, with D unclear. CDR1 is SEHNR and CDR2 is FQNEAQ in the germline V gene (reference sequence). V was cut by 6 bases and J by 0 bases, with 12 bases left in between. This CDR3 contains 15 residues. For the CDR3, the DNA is TGTGCCAGCAGGCCTGGACCGAGCTCTGGAAACACCATATATTTT. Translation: CASRPGPSSGNTIYF. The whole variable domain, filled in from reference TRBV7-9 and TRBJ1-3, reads DTGVSQNPRHKITKRGQNVTFRCDPISEHNRLYWYRQTLGQGPEFLTYFQNEAQLEKSRLLSDRFSAERPKGSFSTLEIQRTEQGDSAMYLCASRPGPSSGNTIYFGEGSWLTVV.

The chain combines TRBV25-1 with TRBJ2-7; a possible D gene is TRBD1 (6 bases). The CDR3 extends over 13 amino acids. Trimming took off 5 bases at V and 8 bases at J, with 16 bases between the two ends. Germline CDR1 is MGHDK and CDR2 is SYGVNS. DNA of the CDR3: TGTGCCAGCAGTCTACAGGGATCCGCCAAGCAGTACTTC. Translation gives CASSLQGSAKQYF.

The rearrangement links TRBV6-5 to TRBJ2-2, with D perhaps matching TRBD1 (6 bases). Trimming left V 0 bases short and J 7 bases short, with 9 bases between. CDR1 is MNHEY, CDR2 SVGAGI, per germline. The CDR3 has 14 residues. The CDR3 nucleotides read TGTGCCAGCAGTTACTCGACAGGAATCGGGGAGCTGTTTTTT. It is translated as CASSYSTGIGELFF.

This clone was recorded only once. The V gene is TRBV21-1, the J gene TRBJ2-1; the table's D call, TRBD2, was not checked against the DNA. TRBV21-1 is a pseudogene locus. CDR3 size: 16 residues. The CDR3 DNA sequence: TGTGCCAGCAGCAGATCGGCGGGAGGCGGCTACAATGAGCAGTTCTTC. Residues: CASSRSAGGGYNEQFF.

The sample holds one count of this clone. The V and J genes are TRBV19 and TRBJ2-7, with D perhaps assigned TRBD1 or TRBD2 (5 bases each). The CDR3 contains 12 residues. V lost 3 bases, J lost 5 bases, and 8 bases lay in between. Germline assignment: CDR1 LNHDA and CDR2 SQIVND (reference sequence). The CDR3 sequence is CASSMWGNEQYF. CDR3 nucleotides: TGTGCCAGTAGTATGTGGGGGAACGAGCAGTACTTC.

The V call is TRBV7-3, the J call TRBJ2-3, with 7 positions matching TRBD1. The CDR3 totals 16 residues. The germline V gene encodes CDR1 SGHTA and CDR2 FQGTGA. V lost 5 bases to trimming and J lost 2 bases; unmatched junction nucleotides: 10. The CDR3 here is CASSQKGQIPTDTQYF. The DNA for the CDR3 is TGTGCCAGCAGCCAGAAGGGACAGATCCCCACAGATACGCAGTATTTT.